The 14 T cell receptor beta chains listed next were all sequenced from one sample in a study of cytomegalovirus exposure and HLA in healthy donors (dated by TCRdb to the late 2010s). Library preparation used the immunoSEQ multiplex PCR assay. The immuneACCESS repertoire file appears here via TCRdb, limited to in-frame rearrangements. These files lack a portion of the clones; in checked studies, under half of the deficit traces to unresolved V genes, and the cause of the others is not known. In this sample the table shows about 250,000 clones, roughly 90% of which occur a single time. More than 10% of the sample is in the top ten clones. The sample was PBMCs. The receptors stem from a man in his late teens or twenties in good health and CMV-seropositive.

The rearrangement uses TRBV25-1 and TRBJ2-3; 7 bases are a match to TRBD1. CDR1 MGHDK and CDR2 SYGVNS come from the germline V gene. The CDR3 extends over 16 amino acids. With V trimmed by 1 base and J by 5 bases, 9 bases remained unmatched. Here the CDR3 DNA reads TGTGCCAGCAGTGAATCTCACAGGGGCCGGGTAGATACGCAGTATTTT. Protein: CASSESHRGRVDTQYF.

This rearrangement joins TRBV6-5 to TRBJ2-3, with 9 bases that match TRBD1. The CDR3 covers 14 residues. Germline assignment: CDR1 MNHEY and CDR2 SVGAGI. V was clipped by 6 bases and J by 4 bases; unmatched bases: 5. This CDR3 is CASRGDRVSDTQYF. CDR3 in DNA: TGTGCCAGCAGGGGGGACAGGGTTTCAGATACGCAGTATTTT.

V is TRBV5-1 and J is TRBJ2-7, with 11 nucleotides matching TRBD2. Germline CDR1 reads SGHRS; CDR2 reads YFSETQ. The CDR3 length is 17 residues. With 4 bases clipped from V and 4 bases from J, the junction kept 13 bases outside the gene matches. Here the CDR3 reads CASSQGGTSGRWYEQYF. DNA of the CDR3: TGCGCCAGCAGCCAAGGGGGCACTAGCGGGAGATGGTACGAGCAGTACTTC.

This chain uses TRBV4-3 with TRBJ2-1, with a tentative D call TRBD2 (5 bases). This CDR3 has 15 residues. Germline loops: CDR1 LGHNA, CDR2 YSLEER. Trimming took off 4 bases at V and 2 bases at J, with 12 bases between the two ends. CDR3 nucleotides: TGCGCCAGCAGCCGACAAGCGGACCCCTACAATGAGCAGTTCTTC. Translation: CASSRQADPYNEQFF.

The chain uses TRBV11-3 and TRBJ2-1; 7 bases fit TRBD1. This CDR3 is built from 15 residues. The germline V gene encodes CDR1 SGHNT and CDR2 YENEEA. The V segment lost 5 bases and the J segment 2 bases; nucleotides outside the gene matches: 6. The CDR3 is CASSHAGTAYNEQFF. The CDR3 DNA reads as TGTGCCAGCAGCCACGCCGGGACAGCCTACAATGAGCAGTTCTTC. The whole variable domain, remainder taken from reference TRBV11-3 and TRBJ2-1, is EAGVVQSPRYKIIEKKQPVAFWCNPISGHNTLYWYLQNLGQGPELLIRYENEEAVDDSQLPKDRFSAERLKGVDSTLKIQPAELGDSAVYLCASSHAGTAYNEQFFGPGTRLTVL.

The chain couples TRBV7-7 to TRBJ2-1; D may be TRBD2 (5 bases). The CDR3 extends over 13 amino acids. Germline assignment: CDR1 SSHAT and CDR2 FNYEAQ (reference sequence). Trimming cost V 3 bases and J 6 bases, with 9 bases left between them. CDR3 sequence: CASSLGASNEQFF. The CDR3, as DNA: TGTGCCAGCAGCTTGGGAGCGTCCAATGAGCAGTTCTTC.

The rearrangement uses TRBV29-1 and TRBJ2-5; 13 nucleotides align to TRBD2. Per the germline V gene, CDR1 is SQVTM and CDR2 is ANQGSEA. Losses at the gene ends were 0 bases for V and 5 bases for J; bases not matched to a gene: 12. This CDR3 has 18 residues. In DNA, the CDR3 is TGCAGCGTTGAAGATCGGGGACTAGCGGGGAGGGTTCAGGAGACCCAGTACTTC. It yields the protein CSVEDRGLAGRVQETQYF.

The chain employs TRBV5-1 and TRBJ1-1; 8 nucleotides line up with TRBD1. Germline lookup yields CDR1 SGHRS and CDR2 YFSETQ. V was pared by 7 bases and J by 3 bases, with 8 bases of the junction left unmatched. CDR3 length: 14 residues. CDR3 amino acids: CASGKDRADTEAFF. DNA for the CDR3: TGCGCCAGCGGCAAGGACAGGGCGGACACTGAAGCTTTCTTT.

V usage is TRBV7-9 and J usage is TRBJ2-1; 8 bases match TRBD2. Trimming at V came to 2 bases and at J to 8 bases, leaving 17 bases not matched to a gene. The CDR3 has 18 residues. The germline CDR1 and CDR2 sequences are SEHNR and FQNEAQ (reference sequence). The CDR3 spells CASSLSAGLAPGVHEQFF. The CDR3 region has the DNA TGTGCCAGCAGCTTATCGGCCGGACTAGCTCCCGGGGTACATGAGCAGTTCTTC.

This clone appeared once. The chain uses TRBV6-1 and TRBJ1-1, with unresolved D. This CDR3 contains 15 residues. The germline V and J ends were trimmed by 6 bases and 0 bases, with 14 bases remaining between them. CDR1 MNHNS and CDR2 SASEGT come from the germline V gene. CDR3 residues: CASRGLTAMNTEAFF. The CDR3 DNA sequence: TGTGCCAGCAGGGGGTTGACTGCGATGAACACTGAAGCTTTCTTT.

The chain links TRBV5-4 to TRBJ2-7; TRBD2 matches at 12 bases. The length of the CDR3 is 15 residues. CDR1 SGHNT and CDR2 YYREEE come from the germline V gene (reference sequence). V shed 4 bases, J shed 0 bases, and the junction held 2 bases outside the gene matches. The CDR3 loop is CASSRLAGASYEQYF. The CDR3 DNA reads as TGTGCCAGCAGCAGACTAGCGGGAGCCTCCTACGAGCAGTACTTC.

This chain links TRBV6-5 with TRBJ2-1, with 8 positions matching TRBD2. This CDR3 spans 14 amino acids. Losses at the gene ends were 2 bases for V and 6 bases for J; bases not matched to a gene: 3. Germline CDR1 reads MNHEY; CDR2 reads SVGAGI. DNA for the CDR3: TGTGCCAGCAGTTACACGGGACTAGGCAATGAGCAGTTCTTC. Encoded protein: CASSYTGLGNEQFF.

CDR3 coding DNA: TGTGCCAGCTCACCACCGTCACTAGCGGGGACTCTGGAGCAGTACTTC. Translation gives CASSPPSLAGTLEQYF. The V and J genes are TRBV18 and TRBJ2-7; 10 nucleotides align to TRBD2. Unmatched junction bases numbered 9, after V lost 0 bases and J lost 7 bases. This CDR3 has 16 amino acids. Per germline, CDR1 KGHSH and CDR2 LQKENI.

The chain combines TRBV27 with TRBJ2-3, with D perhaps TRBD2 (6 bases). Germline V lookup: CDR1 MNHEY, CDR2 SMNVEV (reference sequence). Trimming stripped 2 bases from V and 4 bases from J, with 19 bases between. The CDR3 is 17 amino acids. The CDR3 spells CASSLGPASAEADTQYF. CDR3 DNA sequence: TGTGCCAGCAGTTTAGGACCGGCTAGCGCCGAAGCAGATACGCAGTATTTT.